This T cell receptor beta chain derives from a study of shared clonotypes between healthy human individuals. Profiling relied on immunoSEQ multiplex PCR, and the TCRdb table lists in-frame clones only, not all of them. The sample carries 530,000 or so clones, 75% to 80% recorded once. From germline, CDR1 is SGHNT and CDR2 YYREEE (reference sequence). V was cut by 0 bases and J by 4 bases, with 10 bases left in between. The CDR3 runs to 14 residues. The sequence was collected from a woman in her thirties or forties in good health. Some clones in this sample may be carry-over from other donors' samples. Sample: PBMCs. The gene calls are TRBV5-4 and TRBJ1-2; D gene ambiguous. CDR3 region: CASSLERQSYGYTF. CDR3 in DNA: TGTGCCAGCAGCTTGGAACGGCAGAGCTATGGCTACACCTTC.